Given below is one T cell receptor beta chain in context. CDR1 SQVTM and CDR2 ANQGSEA come from the germline V gene. Trimming stripped 3 bases from V and 3 bases from J, with 19 bases between. The CDR3 contains 16 residues. Generated by immunoSEQ multiplex PCR, the TCRdb table keeps only in-frame clones and is missing some. The table includes 250,000 or so clones, approximately 91% detected once. These data are taken from a study of blood T cell repertoires in COVID-19. Study in general: There were acute and convalescent COVID-19 samples, and they came from the United States, Italy and Spain.

The rearrangement links TRBV29-1 to TRBJ2-3; D is ambiguous. The sample consisted of peripheral blood. The sequence was collected from a woman aged 25 to 39 with acute or convalescent COVID-19. The DNA of the CDR3 is TGCAGCGTTGATCGGTGGATGGGCGATCTAACAGATACGCAGTATTTT. It is translated as CSVDRWMGDLTDTQYF.